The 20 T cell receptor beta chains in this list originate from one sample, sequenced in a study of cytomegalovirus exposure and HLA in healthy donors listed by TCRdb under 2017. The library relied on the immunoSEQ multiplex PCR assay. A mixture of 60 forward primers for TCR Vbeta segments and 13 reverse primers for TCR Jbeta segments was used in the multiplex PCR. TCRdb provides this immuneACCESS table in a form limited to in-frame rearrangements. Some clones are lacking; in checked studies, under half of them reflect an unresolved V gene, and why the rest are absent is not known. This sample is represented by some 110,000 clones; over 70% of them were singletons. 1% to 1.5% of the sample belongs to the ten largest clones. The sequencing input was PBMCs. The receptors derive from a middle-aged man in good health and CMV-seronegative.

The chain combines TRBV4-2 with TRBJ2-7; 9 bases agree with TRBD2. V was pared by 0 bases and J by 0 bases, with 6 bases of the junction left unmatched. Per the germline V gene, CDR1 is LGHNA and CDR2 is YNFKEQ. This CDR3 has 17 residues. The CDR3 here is CASSQELAGGSSYEQYF. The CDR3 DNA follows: TGTGCCAGCAGCCAAGAACTAGCGGGTGGGAGCTCCTACGAGCAGTACTTC.

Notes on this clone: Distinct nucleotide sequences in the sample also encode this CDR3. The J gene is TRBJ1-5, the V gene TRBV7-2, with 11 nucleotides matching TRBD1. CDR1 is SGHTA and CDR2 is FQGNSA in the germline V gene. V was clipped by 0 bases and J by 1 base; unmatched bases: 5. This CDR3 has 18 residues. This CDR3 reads CASSLAPDRGRSNQPQHF. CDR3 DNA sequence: TGTGCCAGCAGCTTAGCGCCGGACAGGGGGCGAAGCAATCAGCCCCAGCATTTT.

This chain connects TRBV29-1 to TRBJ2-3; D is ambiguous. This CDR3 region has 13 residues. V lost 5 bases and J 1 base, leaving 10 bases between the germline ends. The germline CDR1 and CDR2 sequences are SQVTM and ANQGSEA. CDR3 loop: CSVCSPGTDTQYF. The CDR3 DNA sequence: TGCAGCGTTTGTAGCCCAGGCACAGATACGCAGTATTTT.

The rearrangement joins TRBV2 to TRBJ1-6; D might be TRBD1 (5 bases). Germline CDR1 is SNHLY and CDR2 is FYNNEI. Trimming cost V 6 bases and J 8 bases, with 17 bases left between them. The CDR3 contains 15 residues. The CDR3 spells CASRETVTGYSPLHF. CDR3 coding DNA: TGTGCCAGCAGGGAGACAGTAACGGGTTATTCACCCCTCCACTTT.

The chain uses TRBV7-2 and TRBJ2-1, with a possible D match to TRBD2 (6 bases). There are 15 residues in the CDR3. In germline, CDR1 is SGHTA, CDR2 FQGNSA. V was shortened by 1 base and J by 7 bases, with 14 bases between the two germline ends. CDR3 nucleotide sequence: TGTGCCAGCAGCTTAGTGGGGGGAGCAGAGAATGAGCAGTTCTTC. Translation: CASSLVGGAENEQFF. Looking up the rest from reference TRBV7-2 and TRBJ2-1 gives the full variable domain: GAGVSQSPSNKVTEKGKDVELRCDPISGHTALYWYRQSLGQGLEFLIYFQGNSAPDKSGLPSDRFSAERTGGSVSTLTIQRTQQEDSAVYLCASSLVGGAENEQFFGPGTRLTVL.

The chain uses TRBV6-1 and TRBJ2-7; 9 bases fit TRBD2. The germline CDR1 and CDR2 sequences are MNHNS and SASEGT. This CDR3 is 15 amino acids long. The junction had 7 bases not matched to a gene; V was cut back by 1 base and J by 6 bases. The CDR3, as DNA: TGTGCCAGCAGTGAAGAGGGCGGGAGGGCCCGCGAGCAGTACTTC. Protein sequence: CASSEEGGRAREQYF.

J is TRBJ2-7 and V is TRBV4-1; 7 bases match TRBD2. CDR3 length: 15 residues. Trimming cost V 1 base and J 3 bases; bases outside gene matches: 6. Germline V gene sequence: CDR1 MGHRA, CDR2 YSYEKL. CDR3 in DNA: TGCGCCAGCAGCCAAGGGGCGGCTAGCGGCTACGAGCAGTACTTC. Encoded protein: CASSQGAASGYEQYF.

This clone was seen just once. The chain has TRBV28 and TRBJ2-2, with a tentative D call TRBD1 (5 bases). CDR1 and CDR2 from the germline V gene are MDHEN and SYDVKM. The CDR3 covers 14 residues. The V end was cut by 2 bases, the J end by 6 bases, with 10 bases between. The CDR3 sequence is CASSLGAWAGELFF. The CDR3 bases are TGTGCCAGCAGTTTAGGGGCCTGGGCCGGGGAGCTGTTTTTT.

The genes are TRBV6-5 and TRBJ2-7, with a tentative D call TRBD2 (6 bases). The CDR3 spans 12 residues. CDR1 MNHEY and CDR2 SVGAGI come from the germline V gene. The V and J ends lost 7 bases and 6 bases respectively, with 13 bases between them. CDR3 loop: CASKPSGVEQYF. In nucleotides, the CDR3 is TGTGCCAGCAAACCCTCGGGGGTCGAGCAGTACTTC.

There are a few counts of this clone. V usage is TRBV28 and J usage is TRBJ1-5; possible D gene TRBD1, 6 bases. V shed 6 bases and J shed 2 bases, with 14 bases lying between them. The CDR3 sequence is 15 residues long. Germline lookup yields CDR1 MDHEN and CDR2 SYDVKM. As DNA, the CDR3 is TGTGCCAGCAGCAATACAGGGAATGGCAATCAGCCCCAGCATTTT. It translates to CASSNTGNGNQPQHF.

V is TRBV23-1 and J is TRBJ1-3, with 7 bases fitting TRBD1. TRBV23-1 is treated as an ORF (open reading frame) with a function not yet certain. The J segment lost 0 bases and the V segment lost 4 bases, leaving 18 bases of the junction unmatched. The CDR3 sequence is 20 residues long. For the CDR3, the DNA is TGCGCCAGCAGTCCACCAAAGGGGGCGCAACATACGAGCTCTGGAAACACCATATATTTT. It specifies CASSPPKGAQHTSSGNTIYF.

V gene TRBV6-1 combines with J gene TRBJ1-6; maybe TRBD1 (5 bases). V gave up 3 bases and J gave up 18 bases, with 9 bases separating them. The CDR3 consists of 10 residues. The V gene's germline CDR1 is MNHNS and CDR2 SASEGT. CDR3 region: CASSDWGAHF. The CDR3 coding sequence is TGTGCCAGCAGTGATTGGGGCGCCCACTTT.

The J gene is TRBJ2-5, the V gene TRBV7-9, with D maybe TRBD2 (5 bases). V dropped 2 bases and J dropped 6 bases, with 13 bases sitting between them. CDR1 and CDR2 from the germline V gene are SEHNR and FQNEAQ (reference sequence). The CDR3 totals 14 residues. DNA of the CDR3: TGTGCCAGCAGCTTACCACTAGTTGAGCAGACCCAGTACTTC. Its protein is CASSLPLVEQTQYF.

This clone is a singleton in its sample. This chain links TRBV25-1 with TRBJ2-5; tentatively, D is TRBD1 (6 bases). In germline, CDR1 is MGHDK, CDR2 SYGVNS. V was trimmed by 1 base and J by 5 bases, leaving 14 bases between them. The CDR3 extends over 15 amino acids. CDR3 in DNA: TGTGCCAGCAGTGAATCCGGACAGCATATGGAGACCCAGTACTTC. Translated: CASSESGQHMETQYF.

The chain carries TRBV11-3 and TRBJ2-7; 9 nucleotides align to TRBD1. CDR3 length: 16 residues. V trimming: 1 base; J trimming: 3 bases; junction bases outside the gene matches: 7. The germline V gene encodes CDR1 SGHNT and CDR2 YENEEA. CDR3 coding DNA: TGTGCCAGCAGCTTAGGCCGCGGACAGGGGAACTACGAGCAGTACTTC. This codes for CASSLGRGQGNYEQYF.

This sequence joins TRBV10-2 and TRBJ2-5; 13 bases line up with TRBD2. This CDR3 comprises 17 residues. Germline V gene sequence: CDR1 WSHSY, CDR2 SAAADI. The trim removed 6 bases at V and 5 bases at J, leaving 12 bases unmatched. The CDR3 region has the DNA TGCGCCAGCAGAGAGCTGGGGACTAGCGGGAATCAGGAGACCCAGTACTTC. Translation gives CASRELGTSGNQETQYF.

The CDR3 DNA reads TGTGCCAGCAGTTTAGGGGCGAACTATGGCTACACCTTC. This sequence encodes CASSLGANYGYTF. V gene TRBV27 combines with J gene TRBJ1-2; maybe TRBD1 (5 bases). Germline CDR1 reads MNHEY; CDR2 reads SMNVEV (reference sequence). V lost 2 bases and J 2 bases, leaving 6 bases between the germline ends. The CDR3 spans 13 residues.

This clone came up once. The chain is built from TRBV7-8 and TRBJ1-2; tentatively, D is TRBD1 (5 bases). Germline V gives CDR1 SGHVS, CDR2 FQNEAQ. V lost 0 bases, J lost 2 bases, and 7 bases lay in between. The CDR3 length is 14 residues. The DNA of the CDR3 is TGTGCCAGCAGCTTAGCAGGGGTAAACTATGGCTACACCTTC. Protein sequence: CASSLAGVNYGYTF.

The CDR3 DNA follows: TGTGCCAGCAGTTCCATGAACAGGGGTAAGGGCTACACCTTC. Encoded protein: CASSSMNRGKGYTF. The V gene is TRBV28, the J gene TRBJ1-2; 7 bases line up with TRBD1. J gave up 8 bases and V 4 bases, and 10 bases lay outside the gene matches. CDR1 is MDHEN and CDR2 is SYDVKM in the germline V gene. The CDR3 runs to 14 residues.

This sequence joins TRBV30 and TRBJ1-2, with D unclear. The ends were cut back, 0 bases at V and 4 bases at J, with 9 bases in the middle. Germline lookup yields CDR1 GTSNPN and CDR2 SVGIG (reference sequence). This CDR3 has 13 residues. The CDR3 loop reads CAWSVERSYGYTF. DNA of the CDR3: TGTGCCTGGAGTGTAGAGCGCTCCTATGGCTACACCTTC.